The 13 T cell receptor beta chains below were found in one sample sequenced in a study of OX40 agonist ivuxolimab in advanced cancers. Only in-frame clones appear in the TCRdb table, and some are missing; sequencing was by immunoSEQ multiplex PCR. The table lists tens of thousands of clones, roughly 84% of them singletons, with about 0.72% in the top ten. The sequencing here drew on CD4+ or CD8+ T cells sorted from blood, taken in a trial of the OX40 agonist ivuxolimab. These receptors were collected from an adult with an advanced solid tumor such as melanoma, head and neck, liver or kidney cancer.

The genes are TRBV5-1 and TRBJ1-1; D ambiguous. Germline V gene sequence: CDR1 SGHRS, CDR2 YFSETQ. V lost 5 bases and J 0 bases, leaving 8 bases between the germline ends. The CDR3 contains 13 residues. The CDR3 region is CASSYAVNTEAFF. In DNA form, the CDR3 reads TGCGCCAGCAGTTATGCCGTGAACACTGAAGCTTTCTTT.

This clone was seen only once. The genes are TRBV6-1 and TRBJ2-7; TRBD2 aligns across 9 bases. Germline CDR1 reads MNHNS; CDR2 reads SASEGT. CDR3 length: 14 amino acids. Trimming removed 5 bases from V and 7 bases from J; junction bases left unmatched: 9. The CDR3 nucleotides read TGTGCCAGCAGTATGACTAGCGGCACCCGGGAGCAGTACTTC. Amino acid sequence: CASSMTSGTREQYF.

The genes are TRBV19 and TRBJ2-3; TRBD2 agrees at 7 bases. The CDR3 has 15 amino acids. Trimming removed 5 bases from V and 1 base from J; junction bases left unmatched: 6. Per germline, CDR1 LNHDA and CDR2 SQIVND (reference sequence). The CDR3 sequence is CASSSGGRGTDTQYF. For the CDR3, the DNA is TGTGCCAGTAGTTCTGGCGGGAGAGGCACAGATACGCAGTATTTT.

This rearrangement joins TRBV7-2 to TRBJ2-4; D is perhaps TRBD1 (5 bases). The V end lost 1 base, the J end lost 8 bases, and 12 bases lay between the germline ends. The CDR3 totals 14 residues. In germline, CDR1 is SGHTA, CDR2 FQGNSA. The CDR3 coding sequence is TGTGCCAGCAGCTTAGTAAGGGGAAGGGACATTCAGTACTTC. Translated: CASSLVRGRDIQYF.

The chain uses TRBV2 and TRBJ2-5, with 11 bases identical to TRBD2. Unmatched junction bases numbered 1, after V lost 6 bases and J lost 4 bases. Germline V CDR1 and CDR2: SNHLY, FYNNEI. This CDR3 has 13 residues. The CDR3 bases are TGTGCCAGCAGGGGACTAGCGGCAGAGACCCAGTACTTC. Translation: CASRGLAAETQYF.

V is TRBV7-3 and J is TRBJ2-1; D might be TRBD2 (5 bases). This CDR3 contains 16 residues. Trimming pared 2 bases from V and 1 base from J, leaving 12 bases between. The germline CDR1 and CDR2 sequences are SGHTA and FQGTGA. The CDR3 loop is CASSLEGRGSYNEQFF. CDR3 bases: TGTGCCAGCAGCTTAGAGGGCCGTGGGTCCTACAATGAGCAGTTCTTC.

The gene calls are TRBV28 and TRBJ1-4, with 10 bases aligning to TRBD1. Germline CDR1 is MDHEN and CDR2 is SYDVKM. The CDR3 length is 15 residues. The junction had 4 bases not matched to a gene; V was cut back by 6 bases and J by 3 bases. The CDR3: CASSPGQGANEKLFF. The CDR3 DNA is TGTGCCAGCAGCCCAGGACAGGGGGCTAATGAAAAACTGTTTTTT.

The chain couples TRBV15 to TRBJ1-1; D ambiguous. V was pared by 1 base and J by 4 bases, with 10 bases between. The V gene's germline CDR1 is LNHNV and CDR2 YYDKDF (reference sequence). CDR3 size: 14 residues. The CDR3, as DNA: TGTGCCACCAGCAGAGGGACCACGGGCACTGAAGCTTTCTTT. Translating gives CATSRGTTGTEAFF.

The chain carries TRBV7-9 and TRBJ1-2; D is possibly TRBD1 (5 bases). CDR3 length equals 14 residues. V lost 5 bases, J lost 6 bases, and 16 bases lay in between. CDR1 is SEHNR and CDR2 is FQNEAQ in the germline V gene (reference sequence). The CDR3 loop is CASSDPYQGHGYTF. The CDR3 nucleotides are TGTGCCAGCAGCGACCCATACCAGGGACATGGCTACACCTTC.

This chain joins TRBV5-5 and TRBJ2-7; D gene ambiguous. The germline V gene encodes CDR1 SGHKS and CDR2 YYEKEE (reference sequence). V dropped 4 bases and J dropped 2 bases, with 13 bases sitting between them. The length of the CDR3 is 14 residues. In nucleotides, the CDR3 is TGTGCCAGCAGCCTCCTGGCCGAACCCTACGAGCAGTACTTC. This sequence encodes CASSLLAEPYEQYF. Using reference TRBV5-5 and TRBJ2-7 for the parts outside the CDR3, the full variable domain is DAGVTQSPTHLIKTRGQQVTLRCSPISGHKSVSWYQQVLGQGPQFIFQYYEKEERGRGNFPDRFSARQFPNYSSELNVNALLLGDSALYLCASSLLAEPYEQYFGPGTRLTVT.

The chain has TRBV6-5 and TRBJ1-1; possible D gene TRBD1, 5 bases. The length of the CDR3 is 15 residues. Germline V CDR1 and CDR2: MNHEY, SVGAGI. V was cut by 1 base and J by 2 bases, with 11 bases left in between. The CDR3 spells CASSYFRDGNTEAFF. The CDR3 bases are TGTGCCAGCAGTTACTTCAGGGACGGTAACACTGAAGCTTTCTTT.

The chain uses TRBV7-9 and TRBJ2-5, with 10 nucleotides matching TRBD1. CDR1 and CDR2 from the germline V gene are SEHNR and FQNEAQ (reference sequence). This CDR3 has 14 amino acids. V lost 5 bases to trimming and J lost 5 bases; unmatched junction nucleotides: 5. The CDR3 here is CASSRDRGRETQYF. The CDR3 nucleotides are TGTGCCAGCAGCCGGGACAGGGGACGGGAGACCCAGTACTTC.

The chain has TRBV6-1 and TRBJ2-5; 7 nucleotides align to TRBD1. This CDR3 spans 14 amino acids. The V and J ends lost 5 bases and 4 bases, in that order; junction bases with no gene match: 7. The germline gives CDR1 MNHNS, CDR2 SASEGT. The CDR3 sequence: CASSLTGAGETQYF. The CDR3 DNA reads as TGTGCCAGCAGTCTAACAGGGGCGGGAGAGACCCAGTACTTC.